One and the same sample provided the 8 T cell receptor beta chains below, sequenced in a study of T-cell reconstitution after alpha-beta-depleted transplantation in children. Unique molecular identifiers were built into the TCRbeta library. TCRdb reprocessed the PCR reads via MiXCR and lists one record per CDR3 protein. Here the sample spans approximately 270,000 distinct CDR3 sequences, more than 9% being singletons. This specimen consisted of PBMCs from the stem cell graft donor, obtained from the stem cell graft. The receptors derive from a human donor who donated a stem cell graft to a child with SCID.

The CDR3 loop reads CASSLQRTAYGYTF. The DNA of the CDR3 is TGTGCCAGCTCACTTCAGCGTACCGCCTATGGCTACACCTTC. This chain uses TRBV18 with TRBJ1-2, with D unclear. Germline loops: CDR1 KGHSH, CDR2 LQKENI. V was clipped by 4 bases and J by 4 bases, with 13 bases between them. CDR3 length: 14 residues.

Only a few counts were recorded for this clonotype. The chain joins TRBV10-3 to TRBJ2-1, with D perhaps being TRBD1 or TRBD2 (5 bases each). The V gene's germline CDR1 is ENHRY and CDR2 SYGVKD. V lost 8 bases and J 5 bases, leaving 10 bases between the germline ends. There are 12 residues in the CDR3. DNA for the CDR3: TGTGCCATCGGGGGATCCGACAATGAGCAGTTCTTC. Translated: CAIGGSDNEQFF.

The CDR3, as DNA: TGTGCCAGCAGTCGCCGGGACCCTAATGAAAAACTGTTTTTT. It translates to CASSRRDPNEKLFF. V gene TRBV12-3 or TRBV12-4 combines with J gene TRBJ1-4, with TRBD1 as a possible D gene (5 bases). The CDR3 is made up of 14 amino acids. Deletions cut 5 bases from V and 3 bases from J, with 10 bases between.

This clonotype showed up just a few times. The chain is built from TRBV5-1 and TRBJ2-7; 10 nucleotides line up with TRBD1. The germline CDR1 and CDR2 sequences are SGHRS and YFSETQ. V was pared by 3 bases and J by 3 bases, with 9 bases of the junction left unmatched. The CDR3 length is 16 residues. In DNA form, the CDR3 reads TGCGCCAGCAGCTCCGGAATTGGGACAGGGGTCTACGAGCAGTACTTC. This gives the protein CASSSGIGTGVYEQYF.

The CDR3 is CASSPPLGLKTQYF. For the CDR3, the DNA is TGTGCCAGCAGCCCCCCTCTGGGGCTAAAGACCCAGTACTTC. The V call is TRBV9, the J call TRBJ2-5; D perhaps matches TRBD1 (5 bases). This CDR3 spans 14 amino acids. With 4 bases removed from V and 6 bases from J, the gap between germline ends came to 16 bases. CDR1 and CDR2 from the germline V gene are SGDLS and YYNGEE.

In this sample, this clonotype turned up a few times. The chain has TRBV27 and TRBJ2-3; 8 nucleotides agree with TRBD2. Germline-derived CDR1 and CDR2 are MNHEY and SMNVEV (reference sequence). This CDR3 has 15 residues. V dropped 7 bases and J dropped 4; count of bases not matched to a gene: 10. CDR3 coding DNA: TGTGCCAGCAATTCCCCGCGGGGGGAGCCAGATACGCAGTATTTT. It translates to CASNSPRGEPDTQYF.

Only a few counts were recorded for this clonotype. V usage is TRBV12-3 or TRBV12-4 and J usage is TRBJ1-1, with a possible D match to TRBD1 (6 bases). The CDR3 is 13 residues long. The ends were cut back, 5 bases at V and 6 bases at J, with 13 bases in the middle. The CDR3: CASSGAPGAEAFF. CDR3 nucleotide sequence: TGTGCCAGCAGTGGGGCGCCAGGGGCTGAAGCTTTCTTT.

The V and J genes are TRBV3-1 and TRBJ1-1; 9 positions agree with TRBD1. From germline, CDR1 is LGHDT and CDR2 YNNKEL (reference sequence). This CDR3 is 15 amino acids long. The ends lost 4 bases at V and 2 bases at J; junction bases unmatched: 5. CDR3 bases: TGTGCCAGCAGCCCCACGGGACAGGGAAACACTGAAGCTTTCTTT. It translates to CASSPTGQGNTEAFF.